This entry describes one TCR beta chain. TCRdb itself ran the RT-PCR reads through MiXCR, one entry per CDR3 protein. This table has under 200,000 distinct CDR3 sequences, 24% appearing once. The sample originates from a study of patients and donors after allogeneic stem cell transplantation. The CDR3 runs 13 residues. Unmatched junction bases numbered 1, after V lost 2 bases and J lost 6 bases. Germline V lookup: CDR1 LGHDT, CDR2 YNNKEL (reference sequence). The rearrangement joins TRBV3-1 to TRBJ2-1, with 7 bases lining up with TRBD1. This TCR came from a human donor who was either an allogeneic HSCT recipient or a stem cell or donor lymphocyte infusion donor (not recorded which). It is not recorded whose cells these are; they may come from a transplant donor. Sequenced input: blood, either unsorted or a sorted T cell fraction (not recorded which). The CDR3 reads CASSQRTGNEQFF. For the CDR3, the DNA is TGTGCCAGCAGCCAACGGACAGGCAATGAGCAGTTCTTC.